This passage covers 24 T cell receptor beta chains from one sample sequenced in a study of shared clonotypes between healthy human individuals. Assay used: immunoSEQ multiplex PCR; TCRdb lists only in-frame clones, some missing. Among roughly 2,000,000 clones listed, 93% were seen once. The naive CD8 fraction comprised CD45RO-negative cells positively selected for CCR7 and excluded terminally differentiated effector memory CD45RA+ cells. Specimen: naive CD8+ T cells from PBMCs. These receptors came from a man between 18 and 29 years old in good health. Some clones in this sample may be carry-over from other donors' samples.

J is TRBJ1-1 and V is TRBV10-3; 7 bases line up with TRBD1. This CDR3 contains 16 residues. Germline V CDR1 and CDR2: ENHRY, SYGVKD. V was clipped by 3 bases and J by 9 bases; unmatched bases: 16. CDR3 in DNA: TGTGCCATCAGTGAAGAAGGGGGCGCCCGACTCGAAAAAGCTTTCTTT. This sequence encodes CAISEEGGARLEKAFF.

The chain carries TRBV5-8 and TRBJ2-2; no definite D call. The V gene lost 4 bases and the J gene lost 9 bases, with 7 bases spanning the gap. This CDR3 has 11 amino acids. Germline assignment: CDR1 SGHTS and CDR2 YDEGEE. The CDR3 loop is CASSRGWELFF. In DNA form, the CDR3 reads TGTGCCAGCAGCCGAGGATGGGAGCTGTTTTTT.

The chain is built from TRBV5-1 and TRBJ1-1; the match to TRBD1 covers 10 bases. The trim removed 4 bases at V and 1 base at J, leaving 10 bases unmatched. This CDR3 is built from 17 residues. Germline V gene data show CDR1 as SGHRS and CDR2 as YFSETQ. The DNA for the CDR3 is TGCGCCAGCAGCCATCGGACAGGGGGAAAAACGAACACTGAAGCTTTCTTT. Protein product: CASSHRTGGKTNTEAFF.

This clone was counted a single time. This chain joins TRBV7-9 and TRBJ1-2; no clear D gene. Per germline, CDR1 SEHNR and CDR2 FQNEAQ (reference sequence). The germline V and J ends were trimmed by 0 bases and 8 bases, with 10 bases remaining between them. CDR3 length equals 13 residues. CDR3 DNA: TGTGCCAGCAGCTTAGCAGGCTTGCGGGGCTACACCTTC. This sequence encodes CASSLAGLRGYTF. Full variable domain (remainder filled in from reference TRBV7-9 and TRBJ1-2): DTGVSQNPRHKITKRGQNVTFRCDPISEHNRLYWYRQTLGQGPEFLTYFQNEAQLEKSRLLSDRFSAERPKGSFSTLEIQRTEQGDSAMYLCASSLAGLRGYTFGSGTRLTVV.

The DNA for the CDR3 is TGTGCCAGCAGTCTCGGTCCCGGGACAGGAACCCGCGGATATGGCTACACCTTC. Translation gives CASSLGPGTGTRGYGYTF. This chain uses TRBV27 with TRBJ1-2; 8 bases are shared with TRBD1. Trimming at V came to 5 bases and at J to 5 bases, leaving 19 bases not matched to a gene. The V gene's germline CDR1 is MNHEY and CDR2 SMNVEV (reference sequence). The CDR3 consists of 18 residues.

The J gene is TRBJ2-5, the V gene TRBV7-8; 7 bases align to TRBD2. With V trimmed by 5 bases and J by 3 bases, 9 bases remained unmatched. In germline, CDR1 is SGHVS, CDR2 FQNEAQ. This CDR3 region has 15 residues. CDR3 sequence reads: CASSATGTKKETQYF. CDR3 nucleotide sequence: TGTGCCAGCAGCGCCACCGGGACTAAGAAAGAGACCCAGTACTTC.

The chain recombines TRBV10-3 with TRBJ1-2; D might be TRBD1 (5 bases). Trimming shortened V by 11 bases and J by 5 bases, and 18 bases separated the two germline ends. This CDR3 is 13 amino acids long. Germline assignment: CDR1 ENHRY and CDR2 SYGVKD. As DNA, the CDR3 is TGTGCCGCCCGGGGCGGGGATGGATATGGCTACACCTTC. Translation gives CAARGGDGYGYTF.

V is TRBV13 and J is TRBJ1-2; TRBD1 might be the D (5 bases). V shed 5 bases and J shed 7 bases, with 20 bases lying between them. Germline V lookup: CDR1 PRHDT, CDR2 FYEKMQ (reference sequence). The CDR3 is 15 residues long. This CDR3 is CASSGAAAREGGYTF. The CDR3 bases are TGTGCCAGCAGCGGAGCGGCGGCCAGGGAGGGTGGCTACACCTTC.

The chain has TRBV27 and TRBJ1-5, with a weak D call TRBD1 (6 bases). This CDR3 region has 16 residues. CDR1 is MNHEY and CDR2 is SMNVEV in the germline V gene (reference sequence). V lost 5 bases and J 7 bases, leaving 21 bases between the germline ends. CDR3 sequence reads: CASSPSWGGAMQPQHF. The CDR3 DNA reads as TGTGCCAGCAGTCCCTCCTGGGGGGGGGCAATGCAGCCCCAGCATTTT.

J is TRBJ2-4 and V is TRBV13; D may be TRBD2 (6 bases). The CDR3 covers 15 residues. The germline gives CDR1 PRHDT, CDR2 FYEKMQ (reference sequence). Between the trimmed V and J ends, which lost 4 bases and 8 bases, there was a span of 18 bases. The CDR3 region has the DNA TGTGCCAGCAGCTCCCAACCACGGGAGATCGACATTCAGTACTTC. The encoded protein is CASSSQPREIDIQYF.

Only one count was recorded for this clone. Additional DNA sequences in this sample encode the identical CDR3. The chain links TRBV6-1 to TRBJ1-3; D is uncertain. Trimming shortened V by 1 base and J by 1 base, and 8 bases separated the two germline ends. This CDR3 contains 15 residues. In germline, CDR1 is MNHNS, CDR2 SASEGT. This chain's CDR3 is CASSEGTLSGNTIYF. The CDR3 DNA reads TGTGCCAGCAGTGAAGGCACTCTATCTGGAAACACCATATATTTT.

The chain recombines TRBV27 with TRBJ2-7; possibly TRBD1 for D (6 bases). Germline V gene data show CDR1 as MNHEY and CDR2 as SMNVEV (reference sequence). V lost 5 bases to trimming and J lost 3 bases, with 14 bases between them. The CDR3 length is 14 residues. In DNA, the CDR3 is TGTGCCAGCAGTCTAAGGACAGCCCGCTACGAGCAGTACTTC. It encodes CASSLRTARYEQYF.

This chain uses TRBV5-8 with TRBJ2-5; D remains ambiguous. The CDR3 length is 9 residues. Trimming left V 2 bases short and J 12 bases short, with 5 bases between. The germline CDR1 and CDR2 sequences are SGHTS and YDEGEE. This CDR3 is CASSFLEYF. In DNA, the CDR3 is TGTGCCAGCAGCTTCCTGGAGTACTTC.

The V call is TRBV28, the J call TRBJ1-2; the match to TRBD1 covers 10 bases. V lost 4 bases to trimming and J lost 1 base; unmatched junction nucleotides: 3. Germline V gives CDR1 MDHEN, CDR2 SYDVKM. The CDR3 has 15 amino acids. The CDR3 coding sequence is TGTGCCAGCAGTTACGGGACAGGGGATAACTATGGCTACACCTTC. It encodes CASSYGTGDNYGYTF.

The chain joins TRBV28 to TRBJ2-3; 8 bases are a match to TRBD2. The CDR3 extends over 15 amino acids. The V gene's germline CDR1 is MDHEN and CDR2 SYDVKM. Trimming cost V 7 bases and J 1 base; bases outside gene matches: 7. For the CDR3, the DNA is TGTGCCAGCAAAGGAGCGGGAGACGGCACAGATACGCAGTATTTT. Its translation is CASKGAGDGTDTQYF.

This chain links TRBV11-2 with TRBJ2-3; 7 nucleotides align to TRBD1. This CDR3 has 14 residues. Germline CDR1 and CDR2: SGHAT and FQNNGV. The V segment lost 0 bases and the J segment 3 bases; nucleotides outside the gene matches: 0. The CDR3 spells CASSLEQGTDTQYF. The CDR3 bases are TGTGCCAGCAGCTTAGAACAGGGGACAGATACGCAGTATTTT.

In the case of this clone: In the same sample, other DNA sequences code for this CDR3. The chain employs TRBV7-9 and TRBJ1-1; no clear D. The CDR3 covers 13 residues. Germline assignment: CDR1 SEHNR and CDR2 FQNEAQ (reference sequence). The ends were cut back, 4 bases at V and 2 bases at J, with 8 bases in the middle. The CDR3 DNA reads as TGTGCCAGCAGCTCGGGGTCCAACACTGAAGCTTTCTTT. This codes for CASSSGSNTEAFF.

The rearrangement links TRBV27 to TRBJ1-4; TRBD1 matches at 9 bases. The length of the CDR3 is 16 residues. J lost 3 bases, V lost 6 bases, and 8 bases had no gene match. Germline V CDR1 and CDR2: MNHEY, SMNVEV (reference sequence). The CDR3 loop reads CASSILGTGSNEKLFF. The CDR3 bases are TGTGCCAGCAGCATTTTGGGGACAGGGTCTAATGAAAAACTGTTTTTT.

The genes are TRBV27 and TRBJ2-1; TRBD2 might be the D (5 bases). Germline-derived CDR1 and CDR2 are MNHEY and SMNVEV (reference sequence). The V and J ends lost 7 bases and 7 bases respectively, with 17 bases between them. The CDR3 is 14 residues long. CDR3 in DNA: TGTGCCAGCACATTATTGGGTCGAGGGAATGAGCAGTTCTTC. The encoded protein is CASTLLGRGNEQFF.

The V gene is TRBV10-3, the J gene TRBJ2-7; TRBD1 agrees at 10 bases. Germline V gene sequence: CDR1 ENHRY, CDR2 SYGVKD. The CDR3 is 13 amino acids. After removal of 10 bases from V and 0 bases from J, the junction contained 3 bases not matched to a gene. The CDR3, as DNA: TGTGCCACTGGGACAGGGGACTCCTACGAGCAGTACTTC. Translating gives CATGTGDSYEQYF.

CDR3 residues: CASSINSGFGNTIYF. DNA for the CDR3: TGTGCCAGTAGTATCAACAGCGGTTTTGGAAACACCATATATTTT. The chain couples TRBV19 to TRBJ1-3; no firm D call. The germline V gene has CDR1 LNHDA and CDR2 SQIVND (reference sequence). Deletions cut 3 bases from V and 3 bases from J, with 12 bases between. The CDR3 length is 15 residues.

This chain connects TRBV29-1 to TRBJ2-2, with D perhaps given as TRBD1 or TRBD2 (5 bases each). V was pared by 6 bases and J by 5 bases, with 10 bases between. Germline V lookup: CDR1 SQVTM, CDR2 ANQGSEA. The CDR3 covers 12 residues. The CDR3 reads CSVDEGTGELFF. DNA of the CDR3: TGCAGCGTGGATGAGGGGACCGGGGAGCTGTTTTTT.

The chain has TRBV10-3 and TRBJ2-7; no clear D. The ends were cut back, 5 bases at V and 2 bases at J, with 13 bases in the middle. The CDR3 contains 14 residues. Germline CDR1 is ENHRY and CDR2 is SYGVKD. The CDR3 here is CAISRLESTYEQYF. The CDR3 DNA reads TGTGCCATCAGTCGGCTAGAATCAACCTACGAGCAGTACTTC.

The DNA for the CDR3 is TGTGCCAGCAGTTTTTCTCAGGGGGAGGTGAACACTGAAGCTTTCTTT. It translates to CASSFSQGEVNTEAFF. V gene TRBV27 combines with J gene TRBJ1-1; 7 bases line up with TRBD1. The V and J ends lost 3 bases and 0 bases, in that order; junction bases with no gene match: 7. CDR1 is MNHEY and CDR2 is SMNVEV in the germline V gene (reference sequence). The CDR3 length is 16 residues.